This T cell receptor (beta chain) was sequenced for a study of blood T cell repertoires in COVID-19. Turning to the study itself: Donors in the United States, Italy and Spain gave samples during acute or convalescent COVID-19. From T cells, B-cell-depleted T cells, or PBMCs came the material, which was cDNA or gDNA.

CDR3 length: 15 amino acids. The germline V gene has CDR1 SGDLS and CDR2 YYNGEE. Trimming at V came to 0 bases and at J to 2 bases, leaving 4 bases not matched to a gene. In the authors' methods: Amplification from reference gene primers served as the basis for estimated nucleated cell counts. Clones were sequenced by immunoSEQ multiplex PCR, and TCRdb holds only the in-frame ones, with some missing. V, J and clone size are those of that table, while D and trimming were read from the DNA. The table lists over 150,000 clones, more than 65% of them singletons. This TCR was recovered from a man aged 70 or older with active or convalescent COVID-19. The specimen was peripheral blood. The V call is TRBV9, the J call TRBJ2-5; 7 positions agree with TRBD2. The CDR3 here is CASSVGASGQETQYF. The DNA of the CDR3 is TGTGCCAGCAGCGTAGGGGCTAGCGGACAAGAGACCCAGTACTTC.